This record covers a single T cell receptor (beta chain). Its antigen is unknown. Germline lookup yields CDR1 SGHKS and CDR2 YYEKEE (reference sequence). Trimming took 4 bases from V and 5 from J, leaving 6 bases between them. The CDR3 runs 12 residues. Constant-region reverse primers amplified full-length variable regions, followed by semi-nested Nested Universal Primer A PCR. MiXCR was run by TCRdb on the 5' RACE reads, yielding one entry per CDR3 protein. The sample lists around 30,000 distinct CDR3 sequences; 26% were seen once. Naive CD4+ cells had CD25+ Tregs removed. Study-wide results and caveats: Tumor-infiltrating Treg TCR alpha and beta sequences overlapped most with tumor naive CD4+ T cells, then blood naive.

The sample taken for sequencing was naive CD4+ T cells sorted from a lymph node. The subset here: naive CD4+ T cells, CD4+CD45RA+CD25-. The clonotype originates from a female donor with breast cancer. The gene calls are TRBV5-5 and TRBJ2-2; no reliable D call. CDR3 bases: TGTGCCAGCAGCACTTATACCGGGGAGCTGTTTTTT. Its translation is CASSTYTGELFF.